This TCR beta chain was identified during a study of response to subunit inactivated influenza vaccine. Findings and caveats of the study: Few additional T cells are recruited per seasonal influenza vaccination, authors suggested.

The CDR3 spans 13 residues. The V gene's germline CDR1 is KGHDR and CDR2 SFDVKD. With 12 bases clipped from V and 4 bases from J, the junction kept 10 bases outside the gene matches. From the RT-PCR reads, TCRdb called clonotypes with MiXCR, one entry per CDR3 protein. The repertoire holds about 700,000 distinct CDR3 sequences, 15% to 18% seen once, with around 10% in the top ten. This clonotype was seen more than once but under ten times. Its antigen is unidentified. The chain links TRBV24-1 to TRBJ1-1, with 7 bases identical to TRBD1. The specimen comprised PBMCs from blood, sampled about 13 days after vaccination. This sequence originates from a middle-aged man who received an inactivated influenza vaccine. This CDR3 reads CAAPGQSSTEAFF. CDR3 coding DNA: TGTGCCGCCCCGGGACAGTCTTCCACTGAAGCTTTCTTT.